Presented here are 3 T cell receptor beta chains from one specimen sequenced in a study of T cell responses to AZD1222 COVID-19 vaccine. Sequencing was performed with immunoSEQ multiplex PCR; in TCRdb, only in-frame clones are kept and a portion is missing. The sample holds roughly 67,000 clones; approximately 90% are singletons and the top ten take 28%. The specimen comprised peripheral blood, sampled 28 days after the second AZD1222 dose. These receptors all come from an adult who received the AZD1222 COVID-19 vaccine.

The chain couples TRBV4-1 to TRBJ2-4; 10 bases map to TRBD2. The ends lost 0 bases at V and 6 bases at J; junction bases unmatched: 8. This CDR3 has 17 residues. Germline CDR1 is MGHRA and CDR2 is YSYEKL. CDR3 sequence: CASSQDRRAGGRNIQYF. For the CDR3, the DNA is TGCGCCAGCAGCCAAGATCGGAGAGCGGGAGGGCGAAACATTCAGTACTTC.

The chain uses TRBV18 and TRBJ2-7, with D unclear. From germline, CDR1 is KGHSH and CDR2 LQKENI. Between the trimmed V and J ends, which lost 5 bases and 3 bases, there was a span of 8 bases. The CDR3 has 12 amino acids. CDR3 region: CASSGQDYEQYF. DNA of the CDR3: TGTGCCAGCTCAGGGCAGGACTACGAGCAGTACTTC. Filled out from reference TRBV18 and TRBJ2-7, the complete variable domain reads NAGVMQNPRHLVRRRGQEARLRCSPMKGHSHVYWYRQLPEEGLKFMVYLQKENIIDESGMPKERFSAEFPKEGPSILRIQQVVRGDSAAYFCASSGQDYEQYFGPGTRLTVT.

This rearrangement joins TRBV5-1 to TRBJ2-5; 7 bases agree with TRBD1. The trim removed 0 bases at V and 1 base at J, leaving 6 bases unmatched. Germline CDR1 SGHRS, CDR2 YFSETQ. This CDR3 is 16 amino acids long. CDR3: CASSLVGTDLQETQYF. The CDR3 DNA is TGCGCCAGCAGCTTGGTTGGGACAGATCTCCAAGAGACCCAGTACTTC.